These T cell receptor beta chains were read from a single sample in a study of CD4+ T cells in melanoma. Assay: immunoSEQ multiplex PCR; the TCRdb copy retains only in-frame clones and omits some. This sample has around 110,000 clones; roughly 90% occur once, and the top ten carry 3.3%. Sequenced input: peripheral blood. All receptors come from a human donor with melanoma. The CDR3 runs from the conserved cysteine through the conserved F or W. Each record gives: clone size, V gene, J gene, D gene, CDR3 protein, CDR3 DNA. D genes are given only for firm matches. The size entry is marked missing in some rows and otherwise reads once, few, many or a size class.

abundance: -; v_gene: TRBV7-8; j_gene: TRBJ2-3; d_gene: -; CDR3aa: CASSNRRGRSDDTQYF; CDR3nt: TGTGCCAGCAGCAACCGTCGGGGGCGTAGCGACGATACGCAGTATTTT
abundance: -; v_gene: TRBV7-3; j_gene: TRBJ2-3; d_gene: TRBD2; CDR3aa: CASSFSVLTSGDPVSTDTQYF; CDR3nt: TGTGCCAGCAGCTTTTCTGTTTTGACTAGCGGGGACCCAGTGAGCACAGATACGCAGTATTTT
abundance: -; v_gene: TRBV7-6; j_gene: TRBJ2-1; d_gene: -; CDR3aa: CASSITRGMQFF; CDR3nt: TGTGCCAGCAGCATTACCAGGGGTATGCAGTTCTTC
abundance: -; v_gene: TRBV6-5; j_gene: TRBJ2-5; d_gene: TRBD2; CDR3aa: CASSSMAGEWETQYF; CDR3nt: TGTGCCAGCAGTTCGATGGCGGGAGAGTGGGAGACCCAGTACTTC
abundance: -; v_gene: TRBV7-2; j_gene: TRBJ1-2; d_gene: TRBD1; CDR3aa: CASSLEGQGGGYTF; CDR3nt: TGTGCCAGCAGCTTGGAGGGACAGGGTGGTGGCTACACCTTC
abundance: -; v_gene: TRBV30; j_gene: TRBJ2-7; d_gene: TRBD1; CDR3aa: CAWSPGGKGVEQYF; CDR3nt: TGTGCCTGGAGCCCAGGGGGAAAGGGGGTCGAGCAGTACTTC
abundance: -; v_gene: TRBV5-4; j_gene: TRBJ2-5; d_gene: -; CDR3aa: CASSLSGETQYF; CDR3nt: TGTGCCAGCAGCTTGAGTGGAGAGACCCAGTACTTC
abundance: -; v_gene: TRBV28; j_gene: TRBJ2-7; d_gene: -; CDR3aa: CASRDGHTTYEQYF; CDR3nt: TGTGCCAGCAGGGACGGACACACAACCTACGAGCAGTACTTC
abundance: few; v_gene: TRBV5-1; j_gene: TRBJ2-6; d_gene: -; CDR3aa: CATNEGFGANVLTF; CDR3nt: TGCGCCACAAATGAAGGGTTCGGGGCCAACGTCCTGACTTTC
abundance: -; v_gene: TRBV5-6; j_gene: TRBJ2-1; d_gene: -; CDR3aa: CASSLNPGAAYNEQFF; CDR3nt: TGTGCCAGCAGCTTGAACCCGGGGGCGGCCTACAATGAGCAGTTCTTC
abundance: -; v_gene: TRBV29-1; j_gene: TRBJ2-3; d_gene: -; CDR3aa: CSGRDSPPTDTQYF; CDR3nt: TGCAGCGGAAGGGACTCCCCTCCCACAGATACGCAGTATTTT
abundance: -; v_gene: TRBV7-2; j_gene: TRBJ2-1; d_gene: -; CDR3aa: CASSPRTSWNEQFF; CDR3nt: TGTGCCAGCAGCCCGCGGACCTCGTGGAATGAGCAGTTCTTC
abundance: -; v_gene: TRBV7-2; j_gene: TRBJ1-6; d_gene: -; CDR3aa: CASSSDPGTGPNSPLHF; CDR3nt: TGTGCCAGCAGCTCGGACCCCGGGACCGGCCCGAATTCACCCCTCCACTTT
abundance: -; v_gene: TRBV4-1; j_gene: TRBJ2-7; d_gene: TRBD2; CDR3aa: CASSQRTSGGGSSYEQYF; CDR3nt: TGCGCCAGCAGCCAAAGGACTAGCGGGGGAGGTAGTTCCTACGAGCAGTACTTC
abundance: -; v_gene: TRBV7-6; j_gene: TRBJ2-1; d_gene: TRBD2; CDR3aa: CASSLAQNSGRFEQFF; CDR3nt: TGTGCCAGCAGCTTAGCGCAAAATAGCGGGAGGTTTGAGCAGTTCTTC
abundance: -; v_gene: TRBV2; j_gene: TRBJ2-7; d_gene: -; CDR3aa: CASASGLEQYF; CDR3nt: TGTGCCTCGGCGTCAGGGCTCGAGCAGTACTTC
abundance: -; v_gene: TRBV9; j_gene: TRBJ2-7; d_gene: -; CDR3aa: CASSVAGTTGEQYF; CDR3nt: TGTGCCAGCAGCGTAGCGGGAACCACCGGCGAGCAGTACTTC
abundance: -; v_gene: TRBV30; j_gene: TRBJ2-5; d_gene: -; CDR3aa: CAWSLHPETQYF; CDR3nt: TGTGCCTGGAGCCTCCATCCGGAGACCCAGTACTTC
abundance: few; v_gene: TRBV15; j_gene: TRBJ1-1; d_gene: -; CDR3aa: CATSTRTLNTEAFF; CDR3nt: TGTGCCACCAGCACACGGACGTTGAACACTGAAGCTTTCTTT
abundance: -; v_gene: TRBV28; j_gene: TRBJ2-7; d_gene: -; CDR3aa: CASSPQGWHYEQYF; CDR3nt: TGTGCCAGCAGTCCGCAGGGTTGGCACTACGAGCAGTACTTC
abundance: -; v_gene: TRBV2; j_gene: TRBJ2-1; d_gene: -; CDR3aa: CASSSGSYNEQFF; CDR3nt: TGTGCCAGCTCATCCGGCTCCTACAATGAGCAGTTCTTC
abundance: -; v_gene: TRBV4-3; j_gene: TRBJ2-2; d_gene: -; CDR3aa: CASSQERAGATNTGELFF; CDR3nt: TGCGCCAGCAGCCAAGAAAGGGCAGGGGCTACGAACACCGGGGAGCTGTTTTTT
abundance: -; v_gene: TRBV11-3; j_gene: TRBJ2-5; d_gene: -; CDR3aa: CASSLVRRKGETQYF; CDR3nt: TGTGCCAGCAGCTTAGTTAGACGGAAGGGAGAGACCCAGTACTTC
abundance: -; v_gene: TRBV30; j_gene: TRBJ2-5; d_gene: TRBD1; CDR3aa: CAWSPRGTGRKTQYF; CDR3nt: TGTGCCTGGAGCCCCCGGGGGACAGGGAGAAAGACCCAGTACTTC
abundance: once; v_gene: TRBV30; j_gene: TRBJ2-7; d_gene: TRBD1; CDR3aa: CAWRRTGGFGYEQYF; CDR3nt: TGTGCCTGGAGGCGGACAGGGGGATTTGGATACGAGCAGTACTTC
abundance: -; v_gene: TRBV21-1; j_gene: TRBJ2-7; d_gene: -; CDR3aa: CASSKTGLTVPSYEQYF; CDR3nt: TGTGCCAGCAGCAAGACGGGGCTGACAGTCCCCTCCTACGAGCAGTACTTC
abundance: -; v_gene: TRBV19; j_gene: TRBJ1-5; d_gene: -; CDR3aa: CASSIGGWEDQPQHF; CDR3nt: TGTGCCAGTAGTATCGGGGGTTGGGAAGATCAGCCCCAGCATTTT
abundance: -; v_gene: TRBV18; j_gene: TRBJ1-1; d_gene: -; CDR3aa: CASSPFSSLSMNTEAFF; CDR3nt: TGTGCCAGCTCACCATTCTCGAGCCTAAGCATGAACACTGAAGCTTTCTTT
abundance: -; v_gene: TRBV4-3; j_gene: TRBJ1-1; d_gene: -; CDR3aa: CASSQAPTGSDTEAFF; CDR3nt: TGCGCCAGCAGCCAAGCTCCGACAGGTTCGGACACTGAAGCTTTCTTT
abundance: -; v_gene: TRBV6-6; j_gene: TRBJ2-5; d_gene: TRBD1; CDR3aa: CASSSTGGKETQYF; CDR3nt: TGTGCCAGCAGTTCAACAGGGGGAAAAGAGACCCAGTACTTC
abundance: -; v_gene: TRBV19; j_gene: TRBJ2-7; d_gene: -; CDR3aa: CASSFRDGSYEQYF; CDR3nt: TGTGCCAGTAGTTTCCGGGACGGCTCCTACGAGCAGTACTTC
abundance: -; v_gene: TRBV10-3; j_gene: TRBJ2-3; d_gene: -; CDR3aa: CATGTGGLAGTDTQYF; CDR3nt: TGTGCAACCGGGACAGGGGGACTAGCGGGCACAGATACGCAGTATTTT
abundance: -; v_gene: TRBV14; j_gene: TRBJ2-7; d_gene: TRBD2; CDR3aa: CASSPLAAGAYEQYF; CDR3nt: TGTGCCAGCAGCCCCCTAGCGGCCGGGGCCTACGAGCAGTACTTC
abundance: -; v_gene: TRBV19; j_gene: TRBJ2-5; d_gene: -; CDR3aa: CASSINGAGLGETQYF; CDR3nt: TGTGCCAGTAGTATCAACGGGGCAGGGTTGGGAGAGACCCAGTACTTC
abundance: few; v_gene: TRBV9; j_gene: TRBJ1-2; d_gene: TRBD1; CDR3aa: CASSVGGQLYGYTF; CDR3nt: TGTGCCAGCAGCGTAGGGGGACAGCTCTATGGCTACACCTTC
abundance: -; v_gene: TRBV10-3; j_gene: TRBJ2-1; d_gene: -; CDR3aa: CAISESWGSDNEQFF; CDR3nt: TGTGCCATCAGTGAGTCTTGGGGCTCTGACAATGAGCAGTTCTTC
abundance: -; v_gene: TRBV28; j_gene: TRBJ2-7; d_gene: -; CDR3aa: CASSVPGLSYEQYF; CDR3nt: TGTGCCAGCAGCGTACCGGGACTCTCCTACGAGCAGTACTTC
abundance: -; v_gene: TRBV27; j_gene: TRBJ2-2; d_gene: -; CDR3aa: CASTTWLGGELFF; CDR3nt: TGTGCCAGCACCACTTGGCTCGGCGGGGAGCTGTTTTTT
abundance: once; v_gene: TRBV7-9; j_gene: TRBJ2-6; d_gene: -; CDR3aa: CASSFSGLGANVLTF; CDR3nt: TGTGCCAGCAGCTTCTCTGGTCTTGGGGCCAACGTCCTGACTTTC
abundance: -; v_gene: TRBV7-3; j_gene: TRBJ2-5; d_gene: TRBD1; CDR3aa: CASSPGIGQGAQETQYF; CDR3nt: TGTGCCAGCAGCCCAGGAATAGGACAGGGGGCCCAAGAGACCCAGTACTTC
abundance: -; v_gene: TRBV7-8; j_gene: TRBJ1-2; d_gene: TRBD1; CDR3aa: CASSQTGVGGYTF; CDR3nt: TGTGCCAGCAGCCAAACAGGGGTAGGGGGCTACACCTTC
abundance: -; v_gene: TRBV9; j_gene: TRBJ1-2; d_gene: -; CDR3aa: CASSVLGGSDGSGYTF; CDR3nt: TGTGCCAGCAGCGTTCTGGGGGGTTCGGATGGGAGTGGCTACACCTTC
abundance: -; v_gene: TRBV29-1; j_gene: TRBJ2-1; d_gene: TRBD1; CDR3aa: CSVETVGQVSSYNEQFF; CDR3nt: TGCAGCGTTGAGACGGTGGGACAGGTTAGCTCCTACAATGAGCAGTTCTTC
abundance: -; v_gene: TRBV11-2; j_gene: TRBJ1-3; d_gene: TRBD1; CDR3aa: CASSTRTGSGNTIYF; CDR3nt: TGTGCCAGCAGCACAAGGACAGGCTCCGGAAACACCATATATTTT
abundance: -; v_gene: TRBV4-1; j_gene: TRBJ2-5; d_gene: -; CDR3aa: CASSRQVIQETQYF; CDR3nt: TGCGCCAGCAGCCGACAGGTTATCCAAGAGACCCAGTACTTC
abundance: -; v_gene: TRBV14; j_gene: TRBJ2-3; d_gene: TRBD2; CDR3aa: CASSQVSGGAFGTQYF; CDR3nt: TGTGCCAGCAGCCAAGTAAGCGGGGGGGCCTTTGGTACGCAGTATTTT
abundance: -; v_gene: TRBV28; j_gene: TRBJ2-1; d_gene: -; CDR3aa: CASPPSGGKGHNEQFF; CDR3nt: TGTGCCAGTCCTCCATCCGGGGGTAAGGGACACAATGAGCAGTTCTTC
abundance: -; v_gene: TRBV11-2; j_gene: TRBJ2-1; d_gene: TRBD2; CDR3aa: CASSLVGAGGQFF; CDR3nt: TGTGCCAGCAGCTTAGTGGGAGCGGGAGGGCAGTTCTTC
abundance: -; v_gene: TRBV7-2; j_gene: TRBJ2-1; d_gene: TRBD2; CDR3aa: CASSGGLAGLHEQFF; CDR3nt: TGTGCCAGCAGCGGGGGACTAGCGGGATTACATGAGCAGTTCTTC
abundance: -; v_gene: TRBV19; j_gene: TRBJ2-7; d_gene: TRBD1; CDR3aa: CASSKVTGGEQYF; CDR3nt: TGTGCCAGTAGTAAAGTGACAGGGGGCGAGCAGTACTTC